Presented here are 21 T cell receptor beta chains from one specimen sequenced in a study of T cells expressing NK-cell markers. TCRdb reprocessed the 5' RACE reads, keeping one entry per CDR3 protein, no DNA. The sample holds about 410,000 distinct CDR3 sequences. Sequenced sample: blood T cells: a sorted CD56 or NKG2C T cell subset, CD4+ or CD8+ T cells, or bulk PBMC T cells (not recorded which). The receptors shown here come from a woman in her forties or fifties in good health.

This chain links TRBV20-1 with TRBJ2-5; there is no DNA to check the TCRdb D call of TRBD2. Germline CDR1 reads DFQATT; CDR2 reads SNEGSKA (reference sequence). The length of the CDR3 is 13 residues. This chain's CDR3 is CSASLAGAETQYF.

The chain carries TRBV6-5 and TRBJ1-5; no DNA is available, so the TRBD1 call from TCRdb remains unchecked. Germline CDR1 MNHEY, CDR2 SVGAGI. The CDR3 runs 16 residues. The CDR3 loop reads CASRVPGQGGNQPQHF.

The CDR3 is CASSLGPRQSAYEQYF. The chain uses TRBV5-1 and TRBJ2-7; TCRdb gives TRBD1 as the D gene, but with no DNA this cannot be confirmed. The CDR3 totals 16 residues. CDR1 SGHRS and CDR2 YFSETQ come from the germline V gene.

J is TRBJ2-4 and V is TRBV9; TCRdb designates TRBD1, a call that cannot be tested without DNA. Per the germline V gene, CDR1 is SGDLS and CDR2 is YYNGEE. This CDR3 has 14 amino acids. CDR3 amino acids: CASSSGSGKNIQYF.

The chain links TRBV19 to TRBJ1-6; TCRdb reports TRBD1, a call that lacks DNA to check it against. From germline, CDR1 is LNHDA and CDR2 SQIVND (reference sequence). The length of the CDR3 is 14 residues. The CDR3 protein is CASRGKGADSPLHF.

The rearrangement links TRBV3-1 to TRBJ2-2; TCRdb outputs TRBD1, but without DNA this stays unchecked. The CDR3 runs to 14 residues. CDR1 LGHDT and CDR2 YNNKEL come from the germline V gene (reference sequence). The CDR3 loop reads CASSHRRAVGELFF.

J is TRBJ2-5 and V is TRBV9; TCRdb's D call of TRBD1 is untestable without DNA. CDR3 length: 15 residues. Looked up from germline, CDR1 is SGDLS and CDR2 is YYNGEE. The CDR3 sequence: CASSVGYREFGTQYF.

The V call is TRBV7-2, the J call TRBJ1-2; TCRdb lists TRBD1, though no DNA is available to test this call. The CDR3 spans 13 residues. CDR1 and CDR2 from the germline V gene are SGHTA and FQGNSA. This CDR3 reads CASSTDRRYGYTF.

The chain recombines TRBV11-2 with TRBJ2-3; TCRdb's D call of TRBD2 is untestable without DNA. In germline, CDR1 is SGHAT, CDR2 FQNNGV. The CDR3 contains 18 residues. Here the CDR3 reads CASSLGTSGMTRADTQYF.

This chain joins TRBV7-8 and TRBJ1-5. This CDR3 spans 16 amino acids. CDR1 and CDR2 (germline): SGHVS, FQNEAQ. CDR3 residues: CASSLNRGLSNQPQHF. The whole variable domain, remainder taken from reference TRBV7-8 and TRBJ1-5, is GAGVSQSPRYKVAKRGQDVALRCDPISGHVSLFWYQQALGQGPEFLTYFQNEAQLDKSGLPSDRFFAERPEGSVSTLKIQRTQQEDSAVYLCASSLNRGLSNQPQHFGDGTRLSIL.

CDR3 region: CASSPLFSGSNEQFF. This chain links TRBV7-2 with TRBJ2-1; the TCRdb D gene call, TRBD2, has no DNA to confirm it. CDR3 length: 15 residues. From germline, CDR1 is SGHTA and CDR2 FQGNSA.

V is TRBV20-1 and J is TRBJ1-1; the TRBD1 assignment by TCRdb is unverifiable without DNA. Per germline, CDR1 DFQATT and CDR2 SNEGSKA (reference sequence). This CDR3 contains 13 residues. The CDR3 sequence: CSAREGVVSEAFF.

The chain joins TRBV5-5 to TRBJ1-4. Per germline, CDR1 SGHKS and CDR2 YYEKEE (reference sequence). CDR3 length: 12 residues. The CDR3: CASSLEREKLFF.

The gene calls are TRBV28 and TRBJ1-4; TCRdb returns TRBD1, unconfirmable since there is no DNA. Looked up from germline, CDR1 is MDHEN and CDR2 is SYDVKM. The length of the CDR3 is 14 residues. The CDR3 sequence: CASRPLGRGVELFF. Complete variable domain (other parts from reference TRBV28 and TRBJ1-4): DVKVTQSSRYLVKRTGEKVFLECVQDMDHENMFWYRQDPGLGLRLIYFSYDVKMKEKGDIPEGYSVSREKKERFSLILESASTNQTSMYLCASRPLGRGVELFFGSGTQLSVL.

This chain links TRBV12-3 or TRBV12-4 with TRBJ1-5. The CDR3 spans 14 residues. CDR3 sequence: CASSLVRSNQPQHF.

This chain uses TRBV29-1 with TRBJ2-5; lacking DNA, the TRBD1 call made by TCRdb goes unchecked. Per the germline V gene, CDR1 is SQVTM and CDR2 is ANQGSEA. There are 13 residues in the CDR3. The CDR3 here is CSVGTPTQETQYF. Full variable domain (missing parts from reference TRBV29-1 and TRBJ2-5): SAVISQKPSRDICQRGTSLTIQCQVDSQVTMMFWYRQQPGQSLTLIATANQGSEATYESGFVIDKFPISRPNLTFSTLTVSNMSPEDSSIYLCSVGTPTQETQYFGPGTRLLVL.

V gene TRBV20-1 combines with J gene TRBJ1-6; the D gene TCRdb calls, TRBD1, cannot be checked with no DNA. This CDR3 spans 15 amino acids. In germline, CDR1 is DFQATT, CDR2 SNEGSKA (reference sequence). The CDR3: CSASPRDRVLSPLHF.

The chain carries TRBV10-3 and TRBJ1-1; TCRdb picks TRBD1, but there is no DNA to check that call. This CDR3 has 14 residues. Germline lookup yields CDR1 ENHRY and CDR2 SYGVKD. CDR3 protein: CAISRLRDRGEAFF.

V gene TRBV30 combines with J gene TRBJ2-1. The CDR3 consists of 16 residues. The V gene's germline CDR1 is GTSNPN and CDR2 SVGIG (reference sequence). CDR3 loop: CAWDILGVSSYNEQFF.

The chain recombines TRBV10-3 with TRBJ2-1; TCRdb's D call, TRBD1, is unchecked because there is no DNA. The V gene's germline CDR1 is ENHRY and CDR2 SYGVKD. The CDR3 extends over 14 amino acids. The CDR3 protein is CAISARGLGNEQFF.

This chain joins TRBV5-1 and TRBJ2-4; TCRdb designates TRBD1, a call that cannot be tested without DNA. Germline CDR1 is SGHRS and CDR2 is YFSETQ. The length of the CDR3 is 15 residues. The CDR3 loop reads CASSPTGTGGNIQYF.